The sample holds a few counts of the clone carrying this TCR beta chain. As yet, its antigen is unknown. With 60 Vbeta and 13 Jbeta primers, the PCR was carried out. Generated by immunoSEQ multiplex PCR, the TCRdb table keeps only in-frame clones and is missing some. The sample carries 150,000 to 200,000 clones, around 85% recorded once. This entry comes from a study of cytomegalovirus exposure and HLA in healthy donors. Study-wide results and caveats: Versus the approximately 720-donor mean, an Asian-associated ancestry cluster reportedly showed fewer N-insertions in a later analysis. Being productive about 87% or about 30% of the time was typical of most TCR beta V segments in an earlier analysis.

Sequences were obtained from PBMCs. The sequence derives from a man younger than 30 in good health and CMV-seronegative.

The CDR3 reads CASSYGDRGSETQYF. The CDR3 DNA sequence: TGTGCCAGCAGTTACGGGGACAGGGGATCGGAGACCCAGTACTTC. This chain joins TRBV6-5 and TRBJ2-5; TRBD1 aligns across 10 bases. The ends lost 2 bases at V and 5 bases at J; junction bases unmatched: 5. CDR3 length equals 15 residues. Per germline, CDR1 MNHEY and CDR2 SVGAGI.